The 14 T cell receptor beta chains reported below all come from one sample, sequenced in a study of T cell changes during pregnancy in multiple sclerosis. Sequenced by immunoSEQ multiplex PCR; TCRdb stores in-frame clones only, minus some. Found here are about 130,000 clones, roughly 95% of them singletons; the top ten hold 0.4% to 0.5%. The material sequenced was peripheral blood, taken after pregnancy. These receptors were collected from a female donor with multiple sclerosis, enrolled in a pregnancy study.

The chain recombines TRBV28 with TRBJ2-3; tentatively, D is TRBD1 (6 bases). CDR3 length: 17 amino acids. The germline V and J ends were trimmed by 4 bases and 1 base, with 18 bases remaining between them. Germline V gene sequence: CDR1 MDHEN, CDR2 SYDVKM. The CDR3 here is CASSWMTGRGGTDTQYF. The CDR3 bases are TGTGCCAGCAGTTGGATGACAGGCCGTGGGGGCACAGATACGCAGTATTTT.

This clone appeared once. The J gene is TRBJ2-3, the V gene TRBV11-2, with 11 bases aligning to TRBD2. V lost 5 bases to trimming and J lost 4 bases; unmatched junction nucleotides: 5. This CDR3 contains 15 residues. The germline CDR1 and CDR2 sequences are SGHAT and FQNNGV. This chain's CDR3 is CASSILAGAPDTQYF. CDR3 sequence (DNA): TGTGCCAGCAGCATACTAGCGGGAGCTCCAGATACGCAGTATTTT.

This clone was observed a few times. This rearrangement joins TRBV6-5 to TRBJ2-2; no firm D call. V was trimmed by 0 bases and J by 1 base, leaving 9 bases between them. The CDR3 loop spans 16 amino acids. Germline V gives CDR1 MNHEY, CDR2 SVGAGI. CDR3 sequence: CASSYSNFQNTGELFF. In DNA form, the CDR3 reads TGTGCCAGCAGTTACTCGAACTTCCAGAACACCGGGGAGCTGTTTTTT.

V usage is TRBV5-8 and J usage is TRBJ2-3, with 9 bases lining up with TRBD1. The CDR3 runs to 16 residues. Germline loops: CDR1 SGHTS, CDR2 YDEGEE. J was trimmed by 3 bases and V by 0 bases; bases with no gene match: 5. The CDR3 bases are TGTGCCAGCAGCTTGGGTACAGGGGGCAGGACAGATACGCAGTATTTT. It translates to CASSLGTGGRTDTQYF.

The genes are TRBV29-1 and TRBJ1-4, with 9 bases fitting TRBD1. The germline gives CDR1 SQVTM, CDR2 ANQGSEA. This CDR3 is built from 13 residues. Trimming removed 6 bases from V and 7 bases from J; junction bases left unmatched: 6. In DNA, the CDR3 is TGCAGCGTCGGGACAGGGAGGGGTGAAAAACTGTTTTTT. Translation gives CSVGTGRGEKLFF.

The rearrangement joins TRBV19 to TRBJ2-2; a weak D match, TRBD2 (6 bases). CDR1 is LNHDA, CDR2 SQIVND, per germline (reference sequence). The V end lost 2 bases, the J end lost 6 bases, and 7 bases lay between the germline ends. This CDR3 comprises 13 residues. The CDR3 DNA follows: TGTGCCAGTAGTATACGGGGGTCCGGGGAGCTGTTTTTT. Residues: CASSIRGSGELFF. Using reference TRBV19 and TRBJ2-2 for the parts outside the CDR3, the full variable domain is DGGITQSPKYLFRKEGQNVTLSCEQNLNHDAMYWYRQDPGQGLRLIYYSQIVNDFQKGDIAEGYSVSREKKESFPLTVTSAQKNPTAFYLCASSIRGSGELFFGEGSRLTVL.

V gene TRBV7-2 combines with J gene TRBJ2-1, with TRBD2 matching over 8 bases. Germline lookup yields CDR1 SGHTA and CDR2 FQGNSA. CDR3 size: 16 residues. V trimming: 1 base; J trimming: 9 bases; junction bases outside the gene matches: 11. CDR3 DNA: TGTGCCAGCAGCTTAGAGCGCGGGAGGCCCCTCGGTGAGCAGTTCTTC. This codes for CASSLERGRPLGEQFF.

The chain employs TRBV7-9 and TRBJ2-3; unclear D gene. V lost 5 bases and J 0 bases, leaving 3 bases between the germline ends. Looked up from germline, CDR1 is SEHNR and CDR2 is FQNEAQ (reference sequence). This CDR3 spans 12 amino acids. Here the CDR3 reads CASSTSTDTQYF. The CDR3 region has the DNA TGTGCCAGCAGCACAAGCACAGATACGCAGTATTTT.

CDR3 nucleotide sequence: TGTGCCTCACCGGGACAGGGATTTGGGGCCAACGTCCTGACTTTC. Translating gives CASPGQGFGANVLTF. V and J are TRBV30 and TRBJ2-6; 9 bases align to TRBD1. Germline trimming cut 7 bases from V and 3 bases from J; bases unmatched to any gene: 7. Germline assignment: CDR1 GTSNPN and CDR2 SVGIG (reference sequence). This CDR3 contains 15 residues.

The sample holds one count of this clone. V usage is TRBV28 and J usage is TRBJ1-2, with D uncertain. The CDR3 runs 13 residues. Trimming shortened V by 3 bases and J by 5 bases, and 10 bases separated the two germline ends. The germline gives CDR1 MDHEN, CDR2 SYDVKM. For the CDR3, the DNA is TGTGCCAGCAGTTTGGGAGGACCATATGGCTACACCTTC. Protein sequence: CASSLGGPYGYTF.

The chain has TRBV6-5 and TRBJ2-3, with D possibly TRBD1 on 5 matching bases. This CDR3 spans 15 amino acids. The germline V and J ends were trimmed by 2 bases and 8 bases, with 17 bases remaining between them. Germline assignment: CDR1 MNHEY and CDR2 SVGAGI. The CDR3 sequence is CASSYRQGALTTQYF. The CDR3 coding sequence is TGTGCCAGCAGTTACCGTCAAGGGGCCCTCACTACGCAGTATTTT.

This clone was detected only once. One junction end does not reproduce the germline sequence, and a read error may be involved. This chain uses TRBV6-1 with TRBJ2-2, with TRBD1 identical over 11 bases. CDR3 length: 16 amino acids. Germline CDR1 is MNHNS and CDR2 is SASEGT. The chain's CDR3 is CASSEGTGGHTGELFF. CDR3 sequence (DNA): TGTGCCAGCAGCGAAGGGACAGGGGGACACACCGGGGAGCTGTTTTTT.

The chain couples TRBV10-3 to TRBJ1-5; TRBD1 matches at 9 bases. The CDR3 has 14 residues. The ends lost 6 bases at V and 3 bases at J; junction bases unmatched: 3. Germline values: CDR1 ENHRY, CDR2 SYGVKD. The chain's CDR3 is CAIRGQGYNQPQHF. CDR3 bases: TGTGCCATCAGGGGACAGGGCTACAATCAGCCCCAGCATTTT.

CDR3 residues: CASSFPGQGQPQHF. The DNA of the CDR3 is TGTGCCAGCAGCTTTCCGGGACAGGGACAGCCCCAGCATTTT. The J gene is TRBJ1-5, the V gene TRBV7-2; 9 bases are a match to TRBD1. J gave up 7 bases and V 3 bases, and 4 bases lay outside the gene matches. Per the germline V gene, CDR1 is SGHTA and CDR2 is FQGNSA. The CDR3 covers 14 residues.